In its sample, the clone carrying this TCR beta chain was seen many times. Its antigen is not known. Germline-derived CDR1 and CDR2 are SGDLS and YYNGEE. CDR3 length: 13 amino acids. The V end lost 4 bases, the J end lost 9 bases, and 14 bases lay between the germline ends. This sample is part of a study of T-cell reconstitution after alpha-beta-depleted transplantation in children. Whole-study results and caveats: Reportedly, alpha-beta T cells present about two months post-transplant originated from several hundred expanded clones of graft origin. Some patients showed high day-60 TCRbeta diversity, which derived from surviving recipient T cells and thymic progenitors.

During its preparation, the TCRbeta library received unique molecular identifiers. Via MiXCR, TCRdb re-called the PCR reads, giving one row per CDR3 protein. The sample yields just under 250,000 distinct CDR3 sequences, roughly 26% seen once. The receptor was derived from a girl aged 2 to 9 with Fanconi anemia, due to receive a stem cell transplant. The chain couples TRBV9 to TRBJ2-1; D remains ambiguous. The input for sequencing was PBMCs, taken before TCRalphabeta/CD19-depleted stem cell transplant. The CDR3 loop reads CASSPKTFSEQFF. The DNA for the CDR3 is TGTGCCAGCAGCCCCAAGACCTTCAGTGAGCAGTTCTTC.